The table lists the clone carrying this TCR beta chain with a few counts. The data stem from a study of T cells after yellow fever vaccination. The CDR3 is 14 residues long. The V end lost 5 bases, the J end lost 5 bases, and 15 bases lay between the germline ends. Germline V gives CDR1 SGHTA, CDR2 FQGNSA. In TCRdb, the 5' RACE reads were re-called with MiXCR into one record per CDR3 protein. The sample lists approximately 32,000 distinct CDR3 sequences; approximately 6.6% were seen once. This TCR derives from a man aged 18 to 29 who received the YFV17D yellow fever vaccine. The sample in question was PBMCs, either bulk or a sorted T-cell subset (CD4+, CD8+, memory, or dextramer-sorted; not recorded which), obtained on the day of the first yellow fever vaccination. The chain uses TRBV7-2 and TRBJ1-1; a possible D gene is TRBD1 (5 bases). CDR3 protein: CASSPLYRGTEAFF. The CDR3, as DNA: TGTGCCAGCAGCCCACTTTATCGGGGGACTGAAGCTTTCTTT.